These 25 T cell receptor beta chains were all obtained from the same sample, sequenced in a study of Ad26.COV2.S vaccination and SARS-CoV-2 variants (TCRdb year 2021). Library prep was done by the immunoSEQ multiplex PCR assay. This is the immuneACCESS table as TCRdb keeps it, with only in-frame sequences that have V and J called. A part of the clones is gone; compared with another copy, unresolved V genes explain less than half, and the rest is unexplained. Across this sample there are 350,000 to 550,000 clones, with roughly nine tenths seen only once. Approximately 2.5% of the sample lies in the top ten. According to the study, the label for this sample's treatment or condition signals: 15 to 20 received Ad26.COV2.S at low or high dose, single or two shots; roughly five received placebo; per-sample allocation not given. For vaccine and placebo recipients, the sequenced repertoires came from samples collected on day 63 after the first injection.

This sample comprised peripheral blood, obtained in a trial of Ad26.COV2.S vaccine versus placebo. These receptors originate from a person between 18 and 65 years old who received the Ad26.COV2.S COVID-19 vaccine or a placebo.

CDR3 nucleotides: TGTGCCAGCAGCGGTAACGACGGGGAGCTGTTTTTT. As protein: CASSGNDGELFF. The genes are TRBV3-1 (or the pseudogene TRBV3-2) and TRBJ2-2, with D uncertain. V dropped 5 bases and J dropped 7 bases, with 8 bases sitting between them. The CDR3 runs 12 residues. Germline CDR1 and CDR2: LGHDT and YNNKEL (reference sequence).

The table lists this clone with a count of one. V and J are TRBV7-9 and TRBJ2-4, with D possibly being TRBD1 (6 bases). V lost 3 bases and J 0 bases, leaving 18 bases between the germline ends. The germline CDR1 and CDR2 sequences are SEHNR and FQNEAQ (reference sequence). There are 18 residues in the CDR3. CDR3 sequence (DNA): TGTGCCAGCAGCTTGCGATCAGGATCACAGGGAGCCAAAAACATTCAGTACTTC. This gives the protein CASSLRSGSQGAKNIQYF. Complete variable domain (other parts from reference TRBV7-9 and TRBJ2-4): DTGVSQNPRHKITKRGQNVTFRCDPISEHNRLYWYRQTLGQGPEFLTYFQNEAQLEKSRLLSDRFSAERPKGSFSTLEIQRTEQGDSAMYLCASSLRSGSQGAKNIQYFGAGTRLSVL.

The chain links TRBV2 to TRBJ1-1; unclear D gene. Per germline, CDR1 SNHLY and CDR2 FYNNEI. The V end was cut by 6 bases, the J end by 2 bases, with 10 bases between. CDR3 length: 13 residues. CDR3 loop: CASSEDVNTEAFF. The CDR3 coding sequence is TGTGCCAGCAGCGAGGACGTTAACACTGAAGCTTTCTTT. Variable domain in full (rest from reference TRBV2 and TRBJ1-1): EPEVTQTPSHQVTQMGQEVILRCVPISNHLYFYWYRQILGQKVEFLVSFYNNEISEKSEIFDDQFSVERPDGSNFTLKIRSTKLEDSAMYFCASSEDVNTEAFFGQGTRLTVV.

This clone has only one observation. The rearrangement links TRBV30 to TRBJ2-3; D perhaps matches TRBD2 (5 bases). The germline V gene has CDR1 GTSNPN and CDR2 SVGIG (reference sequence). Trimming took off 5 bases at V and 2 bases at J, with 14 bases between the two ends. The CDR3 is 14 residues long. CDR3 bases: TGTGCCTGGGACATCCTCGGGATCACAGATACGCAGTATTTT. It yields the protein CAWDILGITDTQYF. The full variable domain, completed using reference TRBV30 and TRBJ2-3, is SQTIHQWPATLVQPVGSPLSLECTVEGTSNPNLYWYRQAAGRGLQLLFYSVGIGQISSEVPQNLSASRPQDRQFILSSKKLLLSDSGFYLCAWDILGITDTQYFGPGTRLTVL.

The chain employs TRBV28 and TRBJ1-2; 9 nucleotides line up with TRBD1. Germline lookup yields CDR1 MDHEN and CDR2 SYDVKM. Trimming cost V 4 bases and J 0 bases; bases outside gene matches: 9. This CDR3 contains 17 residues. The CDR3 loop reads CASSSNRGRDSNYGYTF. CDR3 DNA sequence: TGTGCCAGCAGTTCGAACAGGGGGCGCGATTCTAACTATGGCTACACCTTC.

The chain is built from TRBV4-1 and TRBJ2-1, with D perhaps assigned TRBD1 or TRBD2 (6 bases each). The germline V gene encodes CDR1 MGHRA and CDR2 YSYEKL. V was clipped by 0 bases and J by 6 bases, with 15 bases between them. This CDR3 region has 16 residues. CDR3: CASSQEGGNVPNEQFF. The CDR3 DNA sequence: TGCGCCAGCAGCCAAGAAGGGGGGAATGTCCCCAATGAGCAGTTCTTC.

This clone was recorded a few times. CDR3 sequence: CASSVVGSSYNSPLHF. In nucleotides, the CDR3 is TGTGCCAGCAGCGTAGTGGGCAGCTCCTATAATTCACCCCTCCACTTT. V and J are TRBV9 and TRBJ1-6, with unresolved D. V was cut by 0 bases and J by 0 bases, with 7 bases left in between. The CDR3 is made up of 16 amino acids. The V gene's germline CDR1 is SGDLS and CDR2 YYNGEE. The variable domain in full, with the rest retrieved from reference TRBV9 and TRBJ1-6, is DSGVTQTPKHLITATGQRVTLRCSPRSGDLSVYWYQQSLDQGLQFLIQYYNGEERAKGNILERFSAQQFPDLHSELNLSSLELGDSALYFCASSVVGSSYNSPLHFGNGTRLTVT.

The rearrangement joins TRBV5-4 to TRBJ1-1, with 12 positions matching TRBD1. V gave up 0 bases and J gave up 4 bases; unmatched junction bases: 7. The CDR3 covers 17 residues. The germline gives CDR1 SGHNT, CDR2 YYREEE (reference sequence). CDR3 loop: CASSLGPGQGAFTEAFF. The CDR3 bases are TGTGCCAGCAGCTTGGGACCGGGACAGGGGGCGTTCACTGAAGCTTTCTTT.

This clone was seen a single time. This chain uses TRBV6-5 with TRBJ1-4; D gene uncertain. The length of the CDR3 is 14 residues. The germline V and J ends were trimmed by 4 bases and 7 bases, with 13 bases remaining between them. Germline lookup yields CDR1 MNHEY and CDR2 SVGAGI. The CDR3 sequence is CASSFIRDFEKLFF. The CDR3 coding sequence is TGTGCCAGCAGTTTTATAAGGGATTTTGAAAAACTGTTTTTT.

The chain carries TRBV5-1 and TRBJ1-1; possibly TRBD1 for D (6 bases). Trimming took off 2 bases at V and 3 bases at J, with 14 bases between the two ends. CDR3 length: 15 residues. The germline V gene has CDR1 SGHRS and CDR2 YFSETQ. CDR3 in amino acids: CASSFTGPRDTEAFF. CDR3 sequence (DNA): TGCGCCAGCAGCTTTACAGGGCCCAGGGACACTGAAGCTTTCTTT.

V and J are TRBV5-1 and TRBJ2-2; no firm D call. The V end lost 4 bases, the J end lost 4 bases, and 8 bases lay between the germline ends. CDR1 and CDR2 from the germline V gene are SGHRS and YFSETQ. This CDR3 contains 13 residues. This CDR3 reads CASSQRSTGELFF. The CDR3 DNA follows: TGCGCCAGCAGCCAACGGTCCACCGGGGAGCTGTTTTTT.

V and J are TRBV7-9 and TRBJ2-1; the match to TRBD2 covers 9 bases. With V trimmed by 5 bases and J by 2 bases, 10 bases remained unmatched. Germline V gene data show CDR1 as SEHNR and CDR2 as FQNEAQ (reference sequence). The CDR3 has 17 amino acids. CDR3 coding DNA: TGTGCCAGCAGCCCGGCCAGTAGCGGGAGTACCTACAATGAGCAGTTCTTC. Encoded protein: CASSPASSGSTYNEQFF.

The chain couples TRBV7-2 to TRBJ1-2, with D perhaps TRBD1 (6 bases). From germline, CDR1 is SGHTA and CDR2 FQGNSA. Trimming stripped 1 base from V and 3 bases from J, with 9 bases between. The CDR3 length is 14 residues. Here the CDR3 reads CASSLGQADYGYTF. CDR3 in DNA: TGTGCCAGCAGCTTAGGACAGGCGGACTATGGCTACACCTTC. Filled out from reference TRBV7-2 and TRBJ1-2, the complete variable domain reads GAGVSQSPSNKVTEKGKDVELRCDPISGHTALYWYRQSLGQGLEFLIYFQGNSAPDKSGLPSDRFSAERTGGSVSTLTIQRTQQEDSAVYLCASSLGQADYGYTFGSGTRLTVV.

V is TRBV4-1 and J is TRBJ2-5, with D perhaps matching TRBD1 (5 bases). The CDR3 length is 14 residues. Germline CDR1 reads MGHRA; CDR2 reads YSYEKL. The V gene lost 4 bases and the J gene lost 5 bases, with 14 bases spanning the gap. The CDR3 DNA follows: TGCGCCAGCAGCCTCCGGGCTTCAGGGGAGACCCAGTACTTC. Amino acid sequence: CASSLRASGETQYF.

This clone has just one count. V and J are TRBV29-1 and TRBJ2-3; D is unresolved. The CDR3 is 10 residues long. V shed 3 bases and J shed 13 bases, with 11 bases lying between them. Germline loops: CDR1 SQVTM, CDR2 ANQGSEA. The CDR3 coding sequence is TGCAGCGTTGACGTAGATTTGAAGTATTTT. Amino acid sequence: CSVDVDLKYF.

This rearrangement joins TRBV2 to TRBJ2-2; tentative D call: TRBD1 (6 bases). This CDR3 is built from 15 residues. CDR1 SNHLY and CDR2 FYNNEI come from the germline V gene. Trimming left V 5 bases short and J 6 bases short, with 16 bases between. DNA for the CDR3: TGTGCCAGCAGTCCAGACAGGTTGATCTCCGGGGAGCTGTTTTTT. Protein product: CASSPDRLISGELFF. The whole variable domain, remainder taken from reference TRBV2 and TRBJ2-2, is EPEVTQTPSHQVTQMGQEVILRCVPISNHLYFYWYRQILGQKVEFLVSFYNNEISEKSEIFDDQFSVERPDGSNFTLKIRSTKLEDSAMYFCASSPDRLISGELFFGEGSRLTVL.

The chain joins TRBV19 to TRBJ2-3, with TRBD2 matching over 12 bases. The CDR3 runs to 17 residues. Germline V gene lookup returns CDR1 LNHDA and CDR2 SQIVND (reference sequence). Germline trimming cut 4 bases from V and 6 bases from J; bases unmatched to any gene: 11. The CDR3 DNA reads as TGTGCCAGTAGTACCCCCCCGCTAGCGGGAGGGTTGGATACGCAGTATTTT. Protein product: CASSTPPLAGGLDTQYF.

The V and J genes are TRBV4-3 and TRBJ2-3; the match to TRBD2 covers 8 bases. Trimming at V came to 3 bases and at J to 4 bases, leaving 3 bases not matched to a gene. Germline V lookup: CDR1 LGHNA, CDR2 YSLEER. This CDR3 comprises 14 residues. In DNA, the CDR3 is TGCGCCAGCAGCCAGACGACTAGCGCAGATACGCAGTATTTT. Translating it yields CASSQTTSADTQYF.

The CDR3 loop reads CASSPDRTLGYTF. Written as DNA, the CDR3 is TGCGCCAGCAGCCCGGACAGGACCCTAGGCTACACCTTC. The chain uses TRBV5-1 and TRBJ1-2; 7 bases are a match to TRBD1. This CDR3 comprises 13 residues. Germline V lookup: CDR1 SGHRS, CDR2 YFSETQ. Trimming removed 4 bases from V and 8 bases from J; junction bases left unmatched: 8.

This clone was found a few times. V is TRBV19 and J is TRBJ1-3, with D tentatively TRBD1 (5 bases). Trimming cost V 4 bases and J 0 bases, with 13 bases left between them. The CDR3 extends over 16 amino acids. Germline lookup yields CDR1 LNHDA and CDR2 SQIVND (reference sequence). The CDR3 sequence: CASSNLRDYSGNTIYF. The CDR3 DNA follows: TGTGCCAGTAGTAACCTCAGGGATTACTCTGGAAACACCATATATTTT.

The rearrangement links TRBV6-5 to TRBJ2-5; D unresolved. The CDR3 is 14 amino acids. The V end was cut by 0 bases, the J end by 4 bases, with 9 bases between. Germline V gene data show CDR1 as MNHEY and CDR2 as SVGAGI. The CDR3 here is CASSYSYRGETQYF. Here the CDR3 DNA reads TGTGCCAGCAGTTACTCCTATCGCGGAGAGACCCAGTACTTC.

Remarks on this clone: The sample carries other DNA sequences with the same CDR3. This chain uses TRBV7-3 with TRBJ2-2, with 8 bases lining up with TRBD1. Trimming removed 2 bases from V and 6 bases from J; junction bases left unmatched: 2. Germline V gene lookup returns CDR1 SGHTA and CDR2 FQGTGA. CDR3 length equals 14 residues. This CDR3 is CASSLGQGSGELFF. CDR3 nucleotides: TGTGCCAGCAGCTTAGGACAGGGTTCCGGGGAGCTGTTTTTT.

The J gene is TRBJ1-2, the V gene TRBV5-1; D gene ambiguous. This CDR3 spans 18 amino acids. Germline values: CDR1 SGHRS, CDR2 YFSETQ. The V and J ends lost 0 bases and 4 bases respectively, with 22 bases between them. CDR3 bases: TGCGCCAGCAGCTTGGATTCTGGGTTTTCACTTAGCCTCTATGGCTACACCTTC. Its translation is CASSLDSGFSLSLYGYTF.

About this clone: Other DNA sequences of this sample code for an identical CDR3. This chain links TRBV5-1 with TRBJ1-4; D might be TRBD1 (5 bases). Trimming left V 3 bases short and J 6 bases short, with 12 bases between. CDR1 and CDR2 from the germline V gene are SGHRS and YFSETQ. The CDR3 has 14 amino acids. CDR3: CASSSRDRDEKLFF. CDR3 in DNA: TGCGCCAGCAGCTCCCGAGACAGAGATGAAAAACTGTTTTTT.

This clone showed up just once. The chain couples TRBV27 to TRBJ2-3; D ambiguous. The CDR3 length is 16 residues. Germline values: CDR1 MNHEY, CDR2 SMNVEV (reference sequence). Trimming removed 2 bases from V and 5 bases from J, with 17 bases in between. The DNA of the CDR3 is TGTGCCAGCAGTTTAGGAACTCGGGCGAGACTAGATACGCAGTATTTT. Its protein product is CASSLGTRARLDTQYF.